This T cell receptor beta chain was documented in a study of T cell changes during pregnancy in multiple sclerosis. Method: immunoSEQ multiplex PCR; TCRdb's copy keeps in-frame clones and lacks some. Here the sample spans just under 70,000 clones, about 90% being singletons. At least ten counts were recorded for this clone. An end of the junction differs from the germline gene, which may be a read error. CDR1 is SSHAT and CDR2 is FNYEAQ in the germline V gene (reference sequence). The CDR3 sequence is 13 residues long. The origin of this receptor is a female donor with multiple sclerosis, enrolled in a pregnancy study. The chain recombines TRBV7-7 with TRBJ2-3, with D maybe TRBD2 (5 bases). The sample here was peripheral blood, taken in the second trimester of pregnancy. The CDR3 protein is CASSRDTLGTQYF. Written as DNA, the CDR3 is TGTGCTAGCAGCCGGGATACCCTTGGGACGCAGTATTTT. Together with reference TRBV7-7 and TRBJ2-3, the CDR3 gives the full variable domain: GAGVSQSPRYKVTKRGQDVTLRCDPISSHATLYWYQQALGQGPEFLTYFNYEAQPDKSGLPSDRFSAERPEGSISTLTIQRTEQRDSAMYRCASSRDTLGTQYFGPGTRLTVL.